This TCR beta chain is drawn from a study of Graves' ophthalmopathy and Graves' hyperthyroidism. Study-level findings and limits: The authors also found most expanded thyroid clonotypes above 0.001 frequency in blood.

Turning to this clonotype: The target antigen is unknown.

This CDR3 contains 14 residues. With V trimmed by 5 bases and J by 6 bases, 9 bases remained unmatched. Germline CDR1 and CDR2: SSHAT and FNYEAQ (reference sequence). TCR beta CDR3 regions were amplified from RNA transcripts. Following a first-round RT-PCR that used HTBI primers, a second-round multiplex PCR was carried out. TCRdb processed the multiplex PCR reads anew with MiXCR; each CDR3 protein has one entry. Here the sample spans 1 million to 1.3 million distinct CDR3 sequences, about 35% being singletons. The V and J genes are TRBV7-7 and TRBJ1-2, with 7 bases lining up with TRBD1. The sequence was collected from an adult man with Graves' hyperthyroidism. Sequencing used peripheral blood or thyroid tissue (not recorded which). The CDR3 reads CASSIGGSVHGYTF. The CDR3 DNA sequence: TGTGCCAGCAGCATAGGGGGCTCGGTCCATGGCTACACCTTC.